The present T cell receptor beta chain was sequenced within a study of memory CD8 T cells in hepatitis C reinfection. Study background: Between 55 and 20 weeks before reinfection detection, pre-reinfection samples were drawn. Study observations and caveats: With five donors, public clonotype conclusions could not be definitive.

V lost 5 bases to trimming and J lost 6 bases, with 19 bases between them. This CDR3 is built from 14 residues. The germline CDR1 and CDR2 sequences are GTSNPN and SVGIG (reference sequence). Remarks on this clone: Its antigen is undetermined.

This sample's time point: pre-reinfection, 55 to 20 weeks before reinfection detection. TCR sequencing was done directly ex vivo on sorted cells, without expansion in vitro. Clones were read by immunoSEQ multiplex PCR, and TCRdb kept only the in-frame ones, dropping some. This sample yields 6,200 or so clones, of which more than 80% are seen a single time; approximately 22% belongs to the top ten. The chain links TRBV30 to TRBJ1-1; tentatively, D is TRBD1 (5 bases). Sequences were obtained from naive CD8+ T cells sorted from blood. The sequence derives from a man aged 45-60 years with hepatitis C virus infection. CDR3 sequence: CAWLMGGAGAEAFF. As DNA, the CDR3 is TGTGCCTGGCTAATGGGGGGAGCCGGAGCTGAAGCTTTCTTT.